This entry lists 7 T cell receptor beta chains sequenced from one sample in a study of blood T cell repertoires in COVID-19. Produced via immunoSEQ multiplex PCR; TCRdb's table is partial and in-frame only. In the table there are 110,000 to 150,000 clones, more than 75% of which are singletons. Sequenced: PBMCs or T cells enriched from blood (not recorded which). Receptors originate from a man aged 55 to 70 who had recovered from COVID-19.

This sequence joins TRBV5-6 and TRBJ2-5; 8 positions agree with TRBD2. Germline V gene sequence: CDR1 SGHDT, CDR2 YYEEEE. The CDR3 length is 15 residues. The V gene end was trimmed by 2 bases and the J gene end by 2 bases; junction bases not matched to a gene: 5. The CDR3 coding sequence is TGTGCCAGCAGCTTAACCGGGACTAGGCAAGAGACCCAGTACTTC. Amino acids: CASSLTGTRQETQYF. The entire variable domain, with the rest obtained from reference TRBV5-6 and TRBJ2-5, is as follows: DAGVTQSPTHLIKTRGQQVTLRCSPKSGHDTVSWYQQALGQGPQFIFQYYEEEERQRGNFPDRFSGHQFPNYSSELNVNALLLGDSALYLCASSLTGTRQETQYFGPGTRLLVL.

This clone has a handful of counts. The chain recombines TRBV19 with TRBJ1-5; D possibly corresponds to TRBD1 (5 bases). V was trimmed by 6 bases and J by 5 bases, leaving 14 bases between them. Germline V gene lookup returns CDR1 LNHDA and CDR2 SQIVND (reference sequence). CDR3 length: 14 residues. The CDR3 DNA reads as TGTGCCAGTAGGAGACAGAATGGGGATCAGCCCCAGCATTTT. Encoded protein: CASRRQNGDQPQHF.

This clone was picked up one time. V usage is TRBV10-2 and J usage is TRBJ2-2, with D hard to call. CDR1 WSHSY and CDR2 SAAADI come from the germline V gene. The V end was cut by 8 bases, the J end by 0 bases, with 7 bases between. The CDR3 consists of 13 residues. CDR3 sequence (DNA): TGCGCCAGCTTGGCAACGAACACCGGGGAGCTGTTTTTT. As protein: CASLATNTGELFF.

This rearrangement joins TRBV5-5 to TRBJ2-7; 7 bases map to TRBD2. After removal of 4 bases from V and 5 bases from J, the junction contained 9 bases not matched to a gene. The germline CDR1 and CDR2 sequences are SGHKS and YYEKEE (reference sequence). The CDR3 loop spans 14 amino acids. The CDR3 DNA reads TGTGCCAGCAGCCCGGGACTATCCCCCCACGAGCAGTACTTC. Protein sequence: CASSPGLSPHEQYF.

This chain joins TRBV3-1 (or the pseudogene TRBV3-2) and TRBJ1-2, with TRBD1 identical over 8 bases. Germline assignment: CDR1 LGHDT and CDR2 YNNKEL (reference sequence). The CDR3 runs 14 residues. V lost 4 bases, J lost 3 bases, and 4 bases stayed unmatched. DNA of the CDR3: TGTGCCAGCAGCCCAGGGGGCTTAGACTATGGCTACACCTTC. Amino acids: CASSPGGLDYGYTF.

The V call is TRBV3-1 (or the pseudogene TRBV3-2), the J call TRBJ1-2; D unresolved. The CDR3 runs to 12 residues. The germline V and J ends were trimmed by 1 base and 3 bases, with 3 bases remaining between them. Germline V gene data show CDR1 as LGHDT and CDR2 as YNNKEL (reference sequence). CDR3 DNA sequence: TGTGCCAGCAGCCAAGGCGACTATGGCTACACCTTC. As protein: CASSQGDYGYTF.

The chain employs TRBV28 and TRBJ2-7; TRBD2 is a possible D gene (5 bases). Deletions cut 5 bases from V and 3 bases from J, with 17 bases between. The CDR3 is 15 residues long. CDR1 MDHEN and CDR2 SYDVKM come from the germline V gene. The CDR3 nucleotides read TGTGCCAGCAGTGCGCCGACCTCGGGGAACTACGAGCAGTACTTC. Translation gives CASSAPTSGNYEQYF.